Following are 26 T cell receptor beta chains from one sample sequenced in a study of cytomegalovirus exposure and HLA in healthy donors. Both 60 Vbeta primers and 13 Jbeta primers went into the PCR. Clones were read by immunoSEQ multiplex PCR, and TCRdb kept only the in-frame ones, dropping some. The repertoire holds some 120,000 clones, with more than 70% as singletons. The sample was PBMCs. The receptors were sampled from a woman in her forties or fifties in good health and CMV-seropositive.

This chain uses TRBV29-1 with TRBJ2-3; 10 nucleotides line up with TRBD2. With 8 bases clipped from V and 3 bases from J, the junction kept 8 bases outside the gene matches. CDR1 and CDR2 from the germline V gene are SQVTM and ANQGSEA. This CDR3 contains 14 residues. CDR3 sequence reads: CSTTGTSATDTQYF. The CDR3 nucleotides are TGCAGCACCACCGGGACTAGCGCAACAGATACGCAGTATTTT.

The gene calls are TRBV6-5 and TRBJ2-7; maybe TRBD1 (5 bases). V lost 2 bases to trimming and J lost 1 base, with 15 bases between them. The CDR3 runs to 16 residues. Germline loops: CDR1 MNHEY, CDR2 SVGAGI. This CDR3 reads CASSYNWQGLSYEQYF. In DNA, the CDR3 is TGTGCCAGCAGTTACAATTGGCAGGGCCTTTCCTACGAGCAGTACTTC.

This clone came up a few times. Written as DNA, the CDR3 is TGTGCCAGCAGCATTACGCCTCAGGGTACAAGGAACACTGAAGCTTTCTTT. This translates into CASSITPQGTRNTEAFF. The chain carries TRBV7-2 and TRBJ1-1; maybe TRBD1 (5 bases). Per the germline V gene, CDR1 is SGHTA and CDR2 is FQGNSA. V was cut by 5 bases and J by 1 base, with 20 bases left in between. CDR3 size: 17 residues.

This clone has more than one count but fewer than ten. V gene TRBV15 combines with J gene TRBJ2-1; TRBD2 matches at 13 bases. With V trimmed by 2 bases and J by 5 bases, 6 bases remained unmatched. Germline V CDR1 and CDR2: LNHNV, YYDKDF (reference sequence). The length of the CDR3 is 17 residues. CDR3 in DNA: TGTGCCACCAGCAGAAGGACTAGCGGGGGCCGTAACAATGAGCAGTTCTTC. Protein: CATSRRTSGGRNNEQFF.

This chain joins TRBV5-1 and TRBJ1-5; no clear D gene. The CDR3 contains 15 residues. Trimming stripped 0 bases from V and 3 bases from J, with 10 bases between. CDR1 is SGHRS, CDR2 YFSETQ, per germline. As DNA, the CDR3 is TGCGCCAGCAGCTTGGGGCCGGGGAACAATCAGCCCCAGCATTTT. This gives the protein CASSLGPGNNQPQHF.

CDR3 in amino acids: CASSQVTGDYYYEQYF. CDR3 in DNA: TGTGCCAGCAGCCAAGTTACAGGGGATTACTACTACGAGCAGTACTTC. This rearrangement joins TRBV4-2 to TRBJ2-7; 7 nucleotides line up with TRBD1. Germline assignment: CDR1 LGHNA and CDR2 YNFKEQ. The CDR3 sequence is 16 residues long. V was pared by 1 base and J by 3 bases, with 9 bases of the junction left unmatched.

V and J are TRBV27 and TRBJ2-7; a weak D match, TRBD1 (5 bases). This CDR3 has 13 amino acids. Deletions cut 5 bases from V and 3 bases from J, with 11 bases between. Germline CDR1 MNHEY, CDR2 SMNVEV (reference sequence). CDR3 nucleotide sequence: TGTGCCAGCAGTCCTTCAGGGTTCTACGAGCAGTACTTC. It yields the protein CASSPSGFYEQYF.

DNA of the CDR3: TGCGCCAGCAGCCCAGCACCCCCTAGCGATGAGCAGTTCTTC. It yields the protein CASSPAPPSDEQFF. The rearrangement joins TRBV5-1 to TRBJ2-1; D possibly corresponds to TRBD2 (6 bases). Per germline, CDR1 SGHRS and CDR2 YFSETQ. V was cut by 4 bases and J by 8 bases, with 16 bases left in between. The CDR3 spans 14 residues.

This clone was observed a few times. A junction end diverges from the germline sequence, so it may reflect a read error. The rearrangement uses TRBV7-9 and TRBJ2-2; possible D gene TRBD2, 5 bases. The CDR3 is 15 residues long. Germline CDR1 and CDR2: SEHNR and FQNEAQ (reference sequence). DNA for the CDR3: TGTTCCAGCAGCTTTGTCCGGGGTGGGACCGGGGAGCTGTTTTTT. The encoded protein is CSSSFVRGGTGELFF.

This clone showed up just once. The chain recombines TRBV5-1 with TRBJ2-1; 8 positions match TRBD2. Germline V gene lookup returns CDR1 SGHRS and CDR2 YFSETQ. Trimming cost V 4 bases and J 4 bases; bases outside gene matches: 7. This CDR3 contains 15 residues. Here the CDR3 DNA reads TGCGCCAGCAGCACTACTAGCGGAGTTTACAATGAGCAGTTCTTC. Its translation is CASSTTSGVYNEQFF.

This clone was picked up a small number of times. The J gene is TRBJ1-1, the V gene TRBV6-1; TRBD1 agrees at 9 bases. The germline V gene has CDR1 MNHNS and CDR2 SASEGT. CDR3 size: 15 residues. V trimming: 6 bases; J trimming: 1 base; junction bases outside the gene matches: 6. The CDR3 DNA sequence: TGTGCCAGCAGGCGCCGGGGACAGGGGAACACTGAAGCTTTCTTT. It codes for CASRRRGQGNTEAFF.

The CDR3 sequence: CASSVTGTGSTEAFF. CDR3 sequence (DNA): TGCGCCAGCAGTGTTACCGGGACAGGGAGCACTGAAGCTTTCTTT. The rearrangement joins TRBV10-2 to TRBJ1-1, with 9 positions matching TRBD1. V lost 4 bases, J lost 4 bases, and 7 bases stayed unmatched. Per germline, CDR1 WSHSY and CDR2 SAAADI. This CDR3 spans 15 amino acids.

CDR3 residues: CASSLAVGTGDGYTF. For the CDR3, the DNA is TGTGCCAGCAGCTTAGCGGTCGGGACAGGGGACGGCTACACCTTC. The chain couples TRBV7-2 to TRBJ1-2, with 10 bases lining up with TRBD1. This CDR3 has 15 amino acids. Germline CDR1 is SGHTA and CDR2 is FQGNSA. Trimming cost V 0 bases and J 8 bases; bases outside gene matches: 6.

The chain uses TRBV5-1 and TRBJ2-1; D possibly corresponds to TRBD2 (6 bases). Germline V CDR1 and CDR2: SGHRS, YFSETQ. The length of the CDR3 is 14 residues. Trimming took 3 bases from V and 4 from J, leaving 11 bases between them. CDR3 nucleotide sequence: TGCGCCAGCAGCTCTACCGGGACTTACAATGAGCAGTTCTTC. Amino acids: CASSSTGTYNEQFF.

V is TRBV4-3 and J is TRBJ1-6; TRBD1 matches 10 bases. The CDR3 is 15 residues long. CDR1 is LGHNA, CDR2 YSLEER, per germline. Germline trimming cut 4 bases from V and 9 bases from J; bases unmatched to any gene: 6. CDR3 region: CASSRAGTGVSPLHF. As DNA, the CDR3 is TGCGCCAGCAGCCGCGCCGGGACAGGGGTTTCACCCCTCCACTTT.

The genes are TRBV27 and TRBJ1-5, with a weak D call TRBD1 (5 bases). The germline CDR1 and CDR2 sequences are MNHEY and SMNVEV (reference sequence). V was clipped by 2 bases and J by 5 bases, with 10 bases between them. The length of the CDR3 is 14 residues. The CDR3 spells CASSLRQIYQPQHF. As DNA, the CDR3 is TGTGCCAGCAGTTTAAGACAGATATATCAGCCCCAGCATTTT.

The chain links TRBV18 to TRBJ1-2; TRBD1 is a possible D gene (5 bases). Trimming cost V 6 bases and J 2 bases, with 13 bases left between them. There are 14 residues in the CDR3. Germline CDR1 and CDR2: KGHSH and LQKENI. CDR3 sequence: CASSGGLSNYGYTF. The CDR3, as DNA: TGTGCCAGCTCGGGGGGACTGTCAAACTATGGCTACACCTTC.

The chain's CDR3 is CASSPSGRYEQYF. In nucleotides, the CDR3 is TGCGCCAGCAGCCCTAGCGGGAGGTACGAGCAGTACTTC. The V and J genes are TRBV5-1 and TRBJ2-7; 11 bases agree with TRBD2. V lost 4 bases to trimming and J lost 4 bases; unmatched junction nucleotides: 1. CDR1 SGHRS and CDR2 YFSETQ come from the germline V gene. This CDR3 spans 13 amino acids.

This chain links TRBV4-3 with TRBJ1-5; D possibly corresponds to TRBD1 (5 bases). V lost 0 bases to trimming and J lost 0 bases, with 15 bases between them. The length of the CDR3 is 18 residues. From germline, CDR1 is LGHNA and CDR2 YSLEER. CDR3 sequence (DNA): TGCGCCAGCAGCCAAGATCTTAGACAGCCTTATAGCAATCAGCCCCAGCATTTT. It yields the protein CASSQDLRQPYSNQPQHF.

This sequence joins TRBV11-3 and TRBJ2-1, with 7 bases identical to TRBD1. Germline lookup yields CDR1 SGHNT and CDR2 YENEEA. The V and J ends lost 5 bases and 3 bases, in that order; junction bases with no gene match: 13. The CDR3 spans 17 residues. The CDR3 region has the DNA TGTGCCAGCAGCACTATAGCCGGGACAGCCAACTACAATGAGCAGTTCTTC. Protein sequence: CASSTIAGTANYNEQFF.

The chain carries TRBV5-6 and TRBJ1-1; unclear D gene. The V gene's germline CDR1 is SGHDT and CDR2 YYEEEE. The CDR3 consists of 13 residues. V was cut by 4 bases and J by 5 bases, with 12 bases left in between. CDR3 DNA sequence: TGTGCCAGCAGCCCCCCCGAGGGAACTGAAGCTTTCTTT. Its translation: CASSPPEGTEAFF. The full variable domain, its missing parts supplied by reference TRBV5-6 and TRBJ1-1, is DAGVTQSPTHLIKTRGQQVTLRCSPKSGHDTVSWYQQALGQGPQFIFQYYEEEERQRGNFPDRFSGHQFPNYSSELNVNALLLGDSALYLCASSPPEGTEAFFGQGTRLTVV.

In DNA form, the CDR3 reads TGTGCCAGCAGCTTACAGGGCAGGGTGCCTGGGGCCAACGTCCTGACTTTC. This encodes CASSLQGRVPGANVLTF. J is TRBJ2-6 and V is TRBV7-3; a weak D match, TRBD1 (5 bases). This CDR3 region has 17 residues. In germline, CDR1 is SGHTA, CDR2 FQGTGA. Trimming removed 2 bases from V and 2 bases from J, with 13 bases in between. The entire variable domain, with the rest obtained from reference TRBV7-3 and TRBJ2-6, is as follows: GAGVSQTPSNKVTEKGKYVELRCDPISGHTALYWYRQSLGQGPEFLIYFQGTGAADDSGLPNDRFFAVRPEGSVSTLKIQRTERGDSAVYLCASSLQGRVPGANVLTFGAGSRLTVL.

CDR3 coding DNA: TGTGCCAGCAGCCCTCAGTTGACAGGGGGGGAGACCCAGTACTTC. It yields the protein CASSPQLTGGETQYF. V usage is TRBV4-2 and J usage is TRBJ2-5; 9 bases fit TRBD1. The CDR3 totals 15 residues. V dropped 4 bases and J dropped 5; count of bases not matched to a gene: 8. Germline V CDR1 and CDR2: LGHNA, YNFKEQ.

The chain links TRBV27 to TRBJ2-4, with TRBD1 as a possible D gene (6 bases). CDR3 length: 13 amino acids. V dropped 6 bases and J dropped 8 bases, with 14 bases sitting between them. Germline V gene sequence: CDR1 MNHEY, CDR2 SMNVEV (reference sequence). In DNA form, the CDR3 reads TGTGCCAGCAGCACTACAGGGTTTGACATTCAGTACTTC. It translates to CASSTTGFDIQYF.

The rearrangement uses TRBV10-3 and TRBJ2-7; no firm D call. The CDR3 totals 17 residues. V lost 3 bases and J lost 0, with 18 bases in between. CDR1 and CDR2 (germline): ENHRY, SYGVKD. The CDR3 protein is CAISESNWRLSSYEQYF. The CDR3 DNA is TGTGCCATCAGTGAATCCAATTGGCGGTTAAGCTCCTACGAGCAGTACTTC.

The chain recombines TRBV30 with TRBJ2-5; 8 nucleotides align to TRBD1. The J call may be in error: the DNA end matches TRBJ2-7 better. This CDR3 has 14 residues. The V gene's germline CDR1 is GTSNPN and CDR2 SVGIG (reference sequence). In DNA, the CDR3 is TGTGCCTGGAACGGACAGGGATTCTCCTACGAGCAGTACTTC. This sequence encodes CAWNGQGFSYEQYF.